The 19 T cell receptor beta chains reported below all come from one sample, sequenced in a study of a mutant IDH1 vaccine in newly diagnosed glioma. The antigens these receptors bind are not known. The protocol was immunoSEQ multiplex PCR, while the TCRdb copy is restricted to in-frame clones and leaves out a portion. The sample has about 130,000 clones, around 80% seen once. The time point: week 11, during vaccination. Every vaccine dose comprised 300 ug of mutant IDH1 20-mer peptide plus topical imiquimod. The sequenced sample was PBMCs, obtained from a glioma patient whose treatment included an IDH1 peptide vaccine. The receptors were sampled from a man aged 35 to 55 with glioma.

The rearrangement uses TRBV4-2 and TRBJ2-3; no reliable D call. This CDR3 contains 15 residues. V lost 2 bases and J lost 1, with 10 bases in between. CDR1 and CDR2 (germline): LGHNA, YNFKEQ. The CDR3 coding sequence is TGTGCCAGCAGCCAACAGAACACCGGCACAGATACGCAGTATTTT. This encodes CASSQQNTGTDTQYF.

This clone was recorded only once. The chain links TRBV28 to TRBJ1-5; TRBD1 might be the D (5 bases). The CDR3 length is 14 residues. Germline CDR1 reads MDHEN; CDR2 reads SYDVKM. The V gene lost 7 bases and the J gene lost 8 bases, with 18 bases spanning the gap. CDR3 loop: CASNWRGLNEPQHF. CDR3 coding DNA: TGTGCCAGCAACTGGAGGGGCCTGAACGAGCCCCAGCATTTT.

The CDR3 bases are TGTGCCAGCAGCTTTCCCGGGGGTCGGAAGAAAGCTTTCTTT. It is translated as CASSFPGGRKKAFF. This chain connects TRBV7-9 to TRBJ1-1; possible D gene TRBD1, 5 bases. Per germline, CDR1 SEHNR and CDR2 FQNEAQ (reference sequence). There are 14 residues in the CDR3. V shed 3 bases and J shed 9 bases, with 17 bases lying between them.

The chain links TRBV10-2 to TRBJ1-1; D remains unclear. Germline V CDR1 and CDR2: WSHSY, SAAADI. This CDR3 spans 14 amino acids. Trimming removed 2 bases from V and 2 bases from J, with 9 bases in between. The CDR3 bases are TGCGCCAGCAGTGAGAGCGGGGTAAACACTGAAGCTTTCTTT. Translation gives CASSESGVNTEAFF.

This sequence joins TRBV27 and TRBJ2-5, with 8 bases aligning to TRBD2. Looked up from germline, CDR1 is MNHEY and CDR2 is SMNVEV (reference sequence). The trim removed 7 bases at V and 4 bases at J, leaving 11 bases unmatched. The CDR3 loop spans 15 amino acids. The CDR3 sequence is CASTWGGGPRETQYF. The DNA of the CDR3 is TGTGCCAGCACCTGGGGCGGGGGGCCTCGAGAGACCCAGTACTTC.

V is TRBV5-6 and J is TRBJ2-7; 9 bases match TRBD1. The V gene end was trimmed by 2 bases and the J gene end by 5 bases; junction bases not matched to a gene: 8. Germline V lookup: CDR1 SGHDT, CDR2 YYEEEE. This CDR3 is built from 15 residues. In nucleotides, the CDR3 is TGTGCCAGCAGCTTCTCCGGGACAGGGACCGACGAGCAGTACTTC. Translating it yields CASSFSGTGTDEQYF.

The V call is TRBV23-1, the J call TRBJ2-7; D possibly corresponds to TRBD1 (6 bases). TRBV23-1 is marked as an open reading frame, function uncertain. CDR3 length: 16 amino acids. The V end was cut by 0 bases, the J end by 5 bases, with 17 bases between. CDR3 region: CASSQSWQGNSNEQYF. In DNA form, the CDR3 reads TGCGCCAGCAGTCAATCGTGGCAGGGGAATAGCAACGAGCAGTACTTC.

The chain recombines TRBV19 with TRBJ2-7; 9 nucleotides line up with TRBD2. The V segment lost 4 bases and the J segment 4 bases; nucleotides outside the gene matches: 11. CDR3 length: 16 residues. Germline CDR1 reads LNHDA; CDR2 reads SQIVND (reference sequence). In nucleotides, the CDR3 is TGTGCCAGTAGTAGGGCCGGGGCTAGCGGGACTTACGAGCAGTACTTC. Its translation is CASSRAGASGTYEQYF. Full variable domain (outside the CDR3, taken from reference TRBV19 and TRBJ2-7): DGGITQSPKYLFRKEGQNVTLSCEQNLNHDAMYWYRQDPGQGLRLIYYSQIVNDFQKGDIAEGYSVSREKKESFPLTVTSAQKNPTAFYLCASSRAGASGTYEQYFGPGTRLTVT.

This chain connects TRBV5-1 to TRBJ2-7; 8 nucleotides align to TRBD1. CDR3 length: 16 residues. V was clipped by 4 bases and J by 0 bases; unmatched bases: 9. The germline V gene encodes CDR1 SGHRS and CDR2 YFSETQ. CDR3 sequence reads: CASSPPIDRGSYEQYF. In DNA form, the CDR3 reads TGCGCCAGCAGCCCGCCGATCGACAGGGGCTCCTACGAGCAGTACTTC.

The chain has TRBV4-2 and TRBJ2-3; 7 bases map to TRBD2. The CDR3 loop spans 16 amino acids. V trimming: 3 bases; J trimming: 0 bases; junction bases outside the gene matches: 6. CDR1 and CDR2 (germline): LGHNA, YNFKEQ. The CDR3 nucleotides are TGTGCCAGCAGCCAGAGGGGAGGGAAGAGCACAGATACGCAGTATTTT. It specifies CASSQRGGKSTDTQYF.

The genes are TRBV12-2 and TRBJ2-3; the table's D call TRBD1 went unverified against the DNA. TRBV12-2 is a recognized pseudogene. This CDR3 contains 15 residues. The CDR3 DNA follows: TGTGCAAGTCGCTTAGCGGGGGCTAGCAGAGATACGCAGTATTTT. It yields the protein CASRLAGASRDTQYF.

V usage is TRBV5-6 and J usage is TRBJ1-1; tentative D call: TRBD1 (5 bases). Germline loops: CDR1 SGHDT, CDR2 YYEEEE. V was clipped by 0 bases and J by 1 base, with 13 bases between them. This CDR3 is 16 amino acids long. DNA of the CDR3: TGTGCCAGCAGCTTGGACTCCGGACAACGGAACACTGAAGCTTTCTTT. Its protein product is CASSLDSGQRNTEAFF. Drawing the rest from reference TRBV5-6 and TRBJ1-1, the complete variable domain is DAGVTQSPTHLIKTRGQQVTLRCSPKSGHDTVSWYQQALGQGPQFIFQYYEEEERQRGNFPDRFSGHQFPNYSSELNVNALLLGDSALYLCASSLDSGQRNTEAFFGQGTRLTVV.

V usage is TRBV4-3 and J usage is TRBJ2-1; D unresolved. This CDR3 is 16 amino acids long. Germline assignment: CDR1 LGHNA and CDR2 YSLEER. The V and J ends lost 5 bases and 5 bases respectively, with 19 bases between them. Here the CDR3 reads CASSATLRDGDNEQFF. The CDR3 DNA is TGCGCCAGCAGCGCCACGCTTAGGGATGGGGACAATGAGCAGTTCTTC.

V and J are TRBV9 and TRBJ1-4; D gene uncertain. V lost 2 bases and J lost 2, with 16 bases in between. The CDR3 runs to 17 residues. Germline V CDR1 and CDR2: SGDLS, YYNGEE. The CDR3 nucleotides read TGTGCCAGCAGCGTCGACGCCGGGTCCCCCACTAATGAAAAACTGTTTTTT. This encodes CASSVDAGSPTNEKLFF.

J is TRBJ2-3 and V is TRBV28; 9 bases map to TRBD1. The ends lost 6 bases at V and 3 bases at J; junction bases unmatched: 10. The CDR3 runs 16 residues. Germline assignment: CDR1 MDHEN and CDR2 SYDVKM. The CDR3 is CASRNLQGAVTDTQYF. The CDR3, as DNA: TGTGCCAGCAGAAATCTACAGGGGGCGGTGACAGATACGCAGTATTTT.

This clone has only one observation. V gene TRBV10-1 combines with J gene TRBJ2-1; 8 nucleotides match TRBD1. V gave up 6 bases and J gave up 7 bases; unmatched junction bases: 2. CDR3 length equals 12 residues. From germline, CDR1 is WNHNN and CDR2 SYGVQD (reference sequence). As DNA, the CDR3 is TGCGCCAGCAGCCACAGGGGGAATGAGCAGTTCTTC. Its protein product is CASSHRGNEQFF.

This chain links TRBV6-5 with TRBJ2-2, with D uncertain. The CDR3 contains 15 residues. Germline V gives CDR1 MNHEY, CDR2 SVGAGI. V shed 0 bases and J shed 5 bases, with 10 bases lying between them. CDR3 protein: CASSYSIGETGELFF. The CDR3 nucleotides read TGTGCCAGCAGTTACTCGATCGGCGAGACCGGGGAGCTGTTTTTT.

The chain's CDR3 is CASSYVGNYNEQFF. Here the CDR3 DNA reads TGTGCCAGCAGCTATGTCGGGAATTACAATGAGCAGTTCTTC. V usage is TRBV11-1 and J usage is TRBJ2-1, with D possibly matching TRBD2 (5 bases). This CDR3 has 14 residues. The germline V gene encodes CDR1 SGHAT and CDR2 FQDESV (reference sequence). Trimming cost V 4 bases and J 4 bases, with 11 bases left between them.

This sequence joins TRBV18 and TRBJ2-2, with 7 bases fitting TRBD1. The CDR3 contains 15 residues. The germline CDR1 and CDR2 sequences are KGHSH and LQKENI. The junction had 3 bases not matched to a gene; V was cut back by 2 bases and J by 3 bases. CDR3 region: CASSPRQGDTGELFF. CDR3 DNA: TGTGCCAGCTCACCAAGACAGGGAGACACCGGGGAGCTGTTTTTT. Full variable domain (missing parts from reference TRBV18 and TRBJ2-2): NAGVMQNPRHLVRRRGQEARLRCSPMKGHSHVYWYRQLPEEGLKFMVYLQKENIIDESGMPKERFSAEFPKEGPSILRIQQVVRGDSAAYFCASSPRQGDTGELFFGEGSRLTVL.